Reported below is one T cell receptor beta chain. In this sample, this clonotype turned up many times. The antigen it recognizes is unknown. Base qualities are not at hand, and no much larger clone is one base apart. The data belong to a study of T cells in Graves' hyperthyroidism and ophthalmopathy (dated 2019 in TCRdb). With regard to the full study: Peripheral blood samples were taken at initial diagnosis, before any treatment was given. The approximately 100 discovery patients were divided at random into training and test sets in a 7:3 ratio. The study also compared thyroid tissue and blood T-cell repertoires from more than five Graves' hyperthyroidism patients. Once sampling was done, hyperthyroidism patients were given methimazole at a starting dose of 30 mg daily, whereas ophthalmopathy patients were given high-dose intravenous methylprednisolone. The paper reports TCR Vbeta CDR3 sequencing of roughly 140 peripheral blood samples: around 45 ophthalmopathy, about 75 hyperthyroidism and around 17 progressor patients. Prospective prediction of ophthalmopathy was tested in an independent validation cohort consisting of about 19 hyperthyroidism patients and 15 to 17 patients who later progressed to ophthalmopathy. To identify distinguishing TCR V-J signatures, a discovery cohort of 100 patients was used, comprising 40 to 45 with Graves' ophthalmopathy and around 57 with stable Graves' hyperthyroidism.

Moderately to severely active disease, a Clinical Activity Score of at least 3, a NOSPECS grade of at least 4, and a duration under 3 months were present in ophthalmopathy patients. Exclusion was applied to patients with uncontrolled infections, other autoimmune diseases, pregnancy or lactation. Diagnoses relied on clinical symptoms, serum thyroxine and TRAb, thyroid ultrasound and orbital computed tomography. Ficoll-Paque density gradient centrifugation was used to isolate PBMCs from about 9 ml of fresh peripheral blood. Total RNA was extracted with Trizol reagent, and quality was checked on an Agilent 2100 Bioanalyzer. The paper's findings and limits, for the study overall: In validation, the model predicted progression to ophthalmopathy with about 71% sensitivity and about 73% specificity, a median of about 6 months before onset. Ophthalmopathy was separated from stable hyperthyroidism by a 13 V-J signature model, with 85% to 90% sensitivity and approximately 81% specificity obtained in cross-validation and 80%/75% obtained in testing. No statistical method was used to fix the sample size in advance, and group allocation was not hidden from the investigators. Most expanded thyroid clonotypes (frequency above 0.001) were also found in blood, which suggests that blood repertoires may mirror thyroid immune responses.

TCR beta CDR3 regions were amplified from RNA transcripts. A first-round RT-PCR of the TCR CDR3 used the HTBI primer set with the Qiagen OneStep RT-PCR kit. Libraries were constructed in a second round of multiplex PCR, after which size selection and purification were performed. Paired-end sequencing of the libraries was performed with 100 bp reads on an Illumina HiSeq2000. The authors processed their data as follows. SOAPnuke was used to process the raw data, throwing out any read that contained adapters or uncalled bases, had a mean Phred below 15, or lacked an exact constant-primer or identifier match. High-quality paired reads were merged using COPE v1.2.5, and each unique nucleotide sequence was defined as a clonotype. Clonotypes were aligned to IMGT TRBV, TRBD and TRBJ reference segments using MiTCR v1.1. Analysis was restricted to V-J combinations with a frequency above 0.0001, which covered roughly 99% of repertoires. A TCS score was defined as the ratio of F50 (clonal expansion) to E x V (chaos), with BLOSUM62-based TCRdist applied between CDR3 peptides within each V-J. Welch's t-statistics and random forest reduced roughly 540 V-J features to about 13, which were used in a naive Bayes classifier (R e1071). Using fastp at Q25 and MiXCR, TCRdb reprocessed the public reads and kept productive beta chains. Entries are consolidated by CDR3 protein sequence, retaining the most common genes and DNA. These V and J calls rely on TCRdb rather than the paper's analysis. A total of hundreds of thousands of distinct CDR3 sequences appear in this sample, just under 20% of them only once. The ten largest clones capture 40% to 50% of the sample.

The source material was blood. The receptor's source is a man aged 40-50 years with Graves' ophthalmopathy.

The bases read TGTGCCAGCAGCCTAAGACACCCTGCAACTAATGAAAAACTGTTTTTT. It encodes CASSLRHPATNEKLFF. This chain joins TRBV7-8 to TRBJ1-4; the D gene identity is not certain. The CDR3 has 16 amino acids, counting the end cysteine and phenylalanine. Of all the DNA, just the CDR3 is kept, 48 bases in frame from base 1. V drops 5 bases and J drops 0 bases, leaving 13 bases in between. CDR1 and CDR2 were assigned from the germline V gene as SGHVS and FQNEAQ.